One and the same sample provided the 16 T cell receptor beta chains below, sequenced in a study of shared clonotypes between healthy human individuals. The repertoire was sequenced with immunoSEQ multiplex PCR; TCRdb's copy has only in-frame clones and lacks some. This sample has about 690,000 clones, with about 92% found just once. Material: memory CD8+ T cells from PBMCs. Documented subset: CD45RO+ cells pooled with CCR7-negative TemRA cells. The source of these receptors is a man aged 18 to 29 in good health. Some clones in this sample may be carry-over from other donors' samples.

The rearrangement joins TRBV7-9 to TRBJ2-7; no firm D call. The CDR3 sequence is 17 residues long. The V gene lost 4 bases and the J gene lost 3 bases, with 22 bases spanning the gap. Germline-derived CDR1 and CDR2 are SEHNR and FQNEAQ (reference sequence). The CDR3 DNA reads as TGTGCCAGCAGCTCCCCCGAGTTGAGCGCCCCAAACTACGAGCAGTACTTC. This encodes CASSSPELSAPNYEQYF.

The gene calls are TRBV28 and TRBJ1-5; D gene ambiguous. The V gene lost 7 bases and the J gene lost 0 bases, with 10 bases spanning the gap. CDR1 and CDR2 from the germline V gene are MDHEN and SYDVKM. This CDR3 region has 14 residues. CDR3 sequence (DNA): TGTGCCAGCACCCTAGGGTATAGCAATCAGCCCCAGCATTTT. It translates to CASTLGYSNQPQHF.

The chain has TRBV10-1 and TRBJ2-3; D is undetermined. This CDR3 region has 12 residues. With 2 bases removed from V and 4 bases from J, the gap between germline ends came to 4 bases. The germline CDR1 and CDR2 sequences are WNHNN and SYGVQD (reference sequence). CDR3 sequence reads: CASSERADTQYF. CDR3 DNA sequence: TGCGCCAGCAGTGAGAGGGCAGATACGCAGTATTTT.

V gene TRBV9 combines with J gene TRBJ2-7; D possibly matches TRBD1 or TRBD2 (5 bases each). The length of the CDR3 is 12 residues. Per germline, CDR1 SGDLS and CDR2 YYNGEE. Trimming took off 3 bases at V and 6 bases at J, with 10 bases between the two ends. The CDR3 DNA follows: TGTGCCAGCAGCGAAGGTGGGGGCGAGCAGTACTTC. It specifies CASSEGGGEQYF.

J is TRBJ1-2 and V is TRBV5-1, with a possible D match to TRBD1 (6 bases). Looked up from germline, CDR1 is SGHRS and CDR2 is YFSETQ. The V and J ends lost 2 bases and 6 bases respectively, with 11 bases between them. The CDR3 contains 13 residues. The CDR3 is CASSLRQVDGYTF. In DNA, the CDR3 is TGCGCCAGCAGCTTACGACAGGTTGATGGCTACACCTTC. Full variable domain (outside the CDR3, taken from reference TRBV5-1 and TRBJ1-2): KAGVTQTPRYLIKTRGQQVTLSCSPISGHRSVSWYQQTPGQGLQFLFEYFSETQRNKGNFPGRFSGRQFSNSRSEMNVSTLELGDSALYLCASSLRQVDGYTFGSGTRLTVV.

The CDR3 reads CASSSLFRGLGYEQYF. Written as DNA, the CDR3 is TGTGCCAGCAGTTCATTATTCAGGGGACTAGGGTACGAGCAGTACTTC. This chain connects TRBV27 to TRBJ2-7, with 8 bases fitting TRBD2. Germline assignment: CDR1 MNHEY and CDR2 SMNVEV (reference sequence). The CDR3 loop spans 16 amino acids. With V trimmed by 4 bases and J by 4 bases, 12 bases remained unmatched.

CDR3 in DNA: TGCGCCAGCAGCTTGGAACCTAGCGGGAGACAGAATGAGCAGTTCTTC. It is translated as CASSLEPSGRQNEQFF. This chain connects TRBV5-1 to TRBJ2-1; 10 bases agree with TRBD2. The CDR3 has 16 residues. Trimming at V came to 0 bases and at J to 7 bases, leaving 7 bases not matched to a gene. CDR1 is SGHRS and CDR2 is YFSETQ in the germline V gene. Filled out from reference TRBV5-1 and TRBJ2-1, the complete variable domain reads KAGVTQTPRYLIKTRGQQVTLSCSPISGHRSVSWYQQTPGQGLQFLFEYFSETQRNKGNFPGRFSGRQFSNSRSEMNVSTLELGDSALYLCASSLEPSGRQNEQFFGPGTRLTVL.

This chain connects TRBV7-9 to TRBJ2-7; D unclear. Germline V gives CDR1 SEHNR, CDR2 FQNEAQ (reference sequence). Trimming took 5 bases from V and 4 from J, leaving 15 bases between them. The CDR3 runs to 14 residues. CDR3 amino acids: CASSPWSSGYEQYF. The CDR3 DNA is TGTGCCAGCAGCCCATGGAGTTCCGGGTACGAGCAGTACTTC. The full variable domain, with the rest looked up from reference TRBV7-9 and TRBJ2-7, is DTGVSQNPRHKITKRGQNVTFRCDPISEHNRLYWYRQTLGQGPEFLTYFQNEAQLEKSRLLSDRFSAERPKGSFSTLEIQRTEQGDSAMYLCASSPWSSGYEQYFGPGTRLTVT.

Points on this clone: The same CDR3 is also encoded by other DNA sequences in this sample. The gene calls are TRBV7-9 and TRBJ2-1, with 11 bases identical to TRBD2. This CDR3 is built from 15 residues. Germline V gives CDR1 SEHNR, CDR2 FQNEAQ (reference sequence). V trimming: 3 bases; J trimming: 3 bases; junction bases outside the gene matches: 1. CDR3 sequence: CASSLGTSGYNEQFF. The CDR3 nucleotides are TGTGCCAGCAGCTTGGGGACTAGCGGCTACAATGAGCAGTTCTTC.

This sequence joins TRBV28 and TRBJ2-4; unclear D gene. The CDR3 loop spans 13 amino acids. Germline lookup yields CDR1 MDHEN and CDR2 SYDVKM. The ends were cut back, 11 bases at V and 0 bases at J, with 11 bases in the middle. CDR3 nucleotide sequence: TGTGCCTCGATTCGGTTAGCCAAAAACATTCAGTACTTC. Translating it yields CASIRLAKNIQYF.

The V call is TRBV7-3, the J call TRBJ1-2, with a tentative D call TRBD1 (6 bases). The germline V gene encodes CDR1 SGHTA and CDR2 FQGTGA. Trimming left V 5 bases short and J 8 bases short, with 18 bases between. CDR3 length: 14 residues. The CDR3 reads CASSPGGGQEGYTF. In DNA, the CDR3 is TGTGCCAGCAGCCCCGGAGGGGGGCAGGAGGGCTACACCTTC.

This clone was recorded once. The rearrangement joins TRBV6-1 to TRBJ1-3, with D perhaps matching TRBD1 (5 bases). The V gene's germline CDR1 is MNHNS and CDR2 SASEGT. V was trimmed by 4 bases and J by 4 bases, leaving 11 bases between them. The CDR3 runs 14 residues. The CDR3 region is CASSVLGTGNTIYF. CDR3 bases: TGTGCCAGCAGTGTTCTGGGGACCGGAAACACCATATATTTT.

This clone showed up many times. The CDR3 spells CSVVGGREAYEQYF. The CDR3 DNA reads TGCAGCGTTGTAGGCGGGAGGGAAGCCTACGAGCAGTACTTC. J is TRBJ2-7 and V is TRBV29-1, with 9 bases that match TRBD2. Per germline, CDR1 SQVTM and CDR2 ANQGSEA. The CDR3 has 14 amino acids. V was clipped by 4 bases and J by 2 bases; unmatched bases: 6.

Only one count was recorded for this clone. The CDR3 loop is CASSEQQGFSTIETQYF. CDR3 DNA: TGTGCCAGCAGTGAACAACAGGGTTTCTCTACAATCGAGACCCAGTACTTC. V and J are TRBV6-1 and TRBJ2-5; a possible D gene is TRBD1 (6 bases). CDR3 length equals 17 residues. Trimming took off 2 bases at V and 5 bases at J, with 21 bases between the two ends. Germline V CDR1 and CDR2: MNHNS, SASEGT.

The CDR3 sequence is CASSLTEGGQPQHF. Written as DNA, the CDR3 is TGTGCCAGCAGCCTGACTGAAGGGGGTCAGCCCCAGCATTTT. The chain uses TRBV5-4 and TRBJ1-5; D is possibly TRBD1 (6 bases). Germline CDR1 SGHNT, CDR2 YYREEE (reference sequence). Trimming removed 4 bases from V and 6 bases from J, with 14 bases in between. The CDR3 loop spans 14 amino acids.

V and J are TRBV10-3 and TRBJ2-3; 7 nucleotides agree with TRBD2. The CDR3 covers 16 residues. Germline V gene sequence: CDR1 ENHRY, CDR2 SYGVKD. V gave up 4 bases and J gave up 0 bases; unmatched junction bases: 7. The CDR3 DNA reads as TGTGCCATCAGTGGGGCTAGCGGAATTAGCACAGATACGCAGTATTTT. This gives the protein CAISGASGISTDTQYF.